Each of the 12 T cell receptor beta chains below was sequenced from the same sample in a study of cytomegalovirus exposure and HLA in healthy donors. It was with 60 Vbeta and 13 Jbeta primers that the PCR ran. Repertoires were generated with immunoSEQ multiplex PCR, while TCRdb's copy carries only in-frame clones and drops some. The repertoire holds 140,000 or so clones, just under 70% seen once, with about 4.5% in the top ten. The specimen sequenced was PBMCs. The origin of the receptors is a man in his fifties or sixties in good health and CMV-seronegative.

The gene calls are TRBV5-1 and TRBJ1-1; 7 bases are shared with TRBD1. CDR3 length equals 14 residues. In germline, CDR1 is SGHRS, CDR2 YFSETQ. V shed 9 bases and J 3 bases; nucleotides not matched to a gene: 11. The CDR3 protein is CATRGQVVDTEAFF. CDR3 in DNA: TGCGCCACCAGAGGACAGGTGGTGGACACTGAAGCTTTCTTT.

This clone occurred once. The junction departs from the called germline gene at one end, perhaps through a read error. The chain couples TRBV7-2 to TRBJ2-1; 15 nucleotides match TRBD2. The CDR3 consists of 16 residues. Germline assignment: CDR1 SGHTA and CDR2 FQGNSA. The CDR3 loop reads CASTLGLAGGHGEQFF. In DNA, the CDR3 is TGTGCCAGCACCTTAGGACTAGCGGGAGGGCATGGTGAGCAGTTCTTC.

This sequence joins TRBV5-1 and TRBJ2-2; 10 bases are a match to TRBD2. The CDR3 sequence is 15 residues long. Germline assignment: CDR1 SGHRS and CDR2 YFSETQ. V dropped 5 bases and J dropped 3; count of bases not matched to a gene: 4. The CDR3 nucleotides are TGCGCCAGCAGAAACCTAGCGGGGGACACCGGGGAGCTGTTTTTT. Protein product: CASRNLAGDTGELFF.

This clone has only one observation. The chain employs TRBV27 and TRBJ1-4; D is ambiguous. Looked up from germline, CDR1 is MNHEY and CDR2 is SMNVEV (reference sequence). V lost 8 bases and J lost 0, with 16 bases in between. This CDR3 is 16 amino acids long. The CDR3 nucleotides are TGTGCCAGCTGGGCGGGTGAGACTGCAACTAATGAAAAACTGTTTTTT. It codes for CASWAGETATNEKLFF.

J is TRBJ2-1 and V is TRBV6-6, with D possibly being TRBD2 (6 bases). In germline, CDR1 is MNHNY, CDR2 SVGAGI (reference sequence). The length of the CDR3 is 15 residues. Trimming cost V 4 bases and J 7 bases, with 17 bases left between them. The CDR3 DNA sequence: TGTGCCAGCAGTTCAATCCAGCCGACTAGGAATGAGCAGTTCTTC. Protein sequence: CASSSIQPTRNEQFF.

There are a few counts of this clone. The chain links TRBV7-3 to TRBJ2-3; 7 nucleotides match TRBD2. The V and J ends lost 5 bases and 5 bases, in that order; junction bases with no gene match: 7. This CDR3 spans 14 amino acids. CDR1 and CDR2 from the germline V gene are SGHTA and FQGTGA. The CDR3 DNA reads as TGTGCCAGCAGCCAAAAAGTAGCGGGAGATACGCAGTATTTT. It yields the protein CASSQKVAGDTQYF.

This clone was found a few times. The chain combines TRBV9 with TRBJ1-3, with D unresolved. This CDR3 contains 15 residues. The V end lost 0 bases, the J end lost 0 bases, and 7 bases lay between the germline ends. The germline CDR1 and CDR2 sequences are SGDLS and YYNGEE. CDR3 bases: TGTGCCAGCAGCGTAGGAACGGGCTCTGGAAACACCATATATTTT. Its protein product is CASSVGTGSGNTIYF.

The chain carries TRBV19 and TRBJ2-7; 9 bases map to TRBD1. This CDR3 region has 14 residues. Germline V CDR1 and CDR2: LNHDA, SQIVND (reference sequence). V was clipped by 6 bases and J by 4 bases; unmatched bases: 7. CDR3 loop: CASSPRTGVYEQYF. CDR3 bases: TGTGCCAGTAGCCCGAGGACAGGGGTTTACGAGCAGTACTTC.

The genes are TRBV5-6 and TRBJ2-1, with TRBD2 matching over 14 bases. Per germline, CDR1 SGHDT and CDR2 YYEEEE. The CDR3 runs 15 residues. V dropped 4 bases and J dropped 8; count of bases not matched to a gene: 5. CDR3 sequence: CASSGGLAGADEQFF. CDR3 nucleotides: TGTGCCAGCAGCGGGGGACTAGCGGGAGCGGATGAGCAGTTCTTC.

The CDR3 DNA reads TGTGCCAGCAGCCCCGACAGGGCTAATGAAAAACTGTTTTTT. Amino acids: CASSPDRANEKLFF. This chain uses TRBV7-2 with TRBJ1-4, with 7 bases identical to TRBD1. The CDR3 has 14 residues. Germline V lookup: CDR1 SGHTA, CDR2 FQGNSA. V lost 5 bases, J lost 3 bases, and 3 bases stayed unmatched. The full variable domain, completed using reference TRBV7-2 and TRBJ1-4, is GAGVSQSPSNKVTEKGKDVELRCDPISGHTALYWYRQSLGQGLEFLIYFQGNSAPDKSGLPSDRFSAERTGGSVSTLTIQRTQQEDSAVYLCASSPDRANEKLFFGSGTQLSVL.

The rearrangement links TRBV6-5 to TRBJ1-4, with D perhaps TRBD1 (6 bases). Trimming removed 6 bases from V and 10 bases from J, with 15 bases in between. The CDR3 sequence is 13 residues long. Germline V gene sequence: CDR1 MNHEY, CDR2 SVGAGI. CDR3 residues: CASSNPEGGKLFF. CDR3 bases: TGTGCCAGCAGCAACCCAGAAGGGGGAAAACTGTTTTTT.

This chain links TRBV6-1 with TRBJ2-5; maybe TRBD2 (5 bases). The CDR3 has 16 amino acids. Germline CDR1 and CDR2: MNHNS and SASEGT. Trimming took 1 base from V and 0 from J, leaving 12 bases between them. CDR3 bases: TGTGCCAGCAGTGAAGGGTTGCGGGCTAACCAAGAGACCCAGTACTTC. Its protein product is CASSEGLRANQETQYF.